Sequencing of this T cell receptor (beta chain) was carried out in a study of blood T cells in healthy people across ages. Study findings and constraints: Getting older went along with TCR beta diversity per million T cells dropping roughly linearly.

V was cut by 7 bases and J by 8 bases, with 14 bases left in between. Germline CDR1 reads SGHDN; CDR2 reads FVKESK. The CDR3 is made up of 13 amino acids. Researchers isolated at least 6.5 million PBMCs per sample. A second PCR of roughly 7 to 11 cycles used a sample-barcoded 5' primer and a J-beta primer mix. One entry per CDR3 protein results from TCRdb running MiXCR on the 5' RACE reads. The sample lists 980,000 or so distinct CDR3 sequences; roughly 48% were seen once. Worth noting for this clonotype: Its antigen is not identified.

J is TRBJ1-4 and V is TRBV14; no clear D. Material for sequencing was blood. The TCR comes from a man aged 30 to 39 in good health. CDR3 nucleotides: TGTGCCAGCAATACCCACCCGGGGGAAAAACTGTTTTTT. This sequence encodes CASNTHPGEKLFF.